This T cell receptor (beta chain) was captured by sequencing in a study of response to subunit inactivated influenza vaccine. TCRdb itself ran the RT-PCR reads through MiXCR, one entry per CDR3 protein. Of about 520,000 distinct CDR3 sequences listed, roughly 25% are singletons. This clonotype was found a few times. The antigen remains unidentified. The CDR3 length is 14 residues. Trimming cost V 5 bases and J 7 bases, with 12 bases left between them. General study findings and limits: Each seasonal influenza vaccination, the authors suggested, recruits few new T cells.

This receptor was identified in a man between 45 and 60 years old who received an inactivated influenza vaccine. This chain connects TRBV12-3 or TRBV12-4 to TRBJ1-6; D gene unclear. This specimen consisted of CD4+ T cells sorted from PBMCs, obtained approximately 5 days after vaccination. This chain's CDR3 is CASSRNQVNSPLHF. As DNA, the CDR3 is TGTGCCAGCAGTCGTAACCAAGTAAATTCACCCCTCCACTTT.